Listed here are 13 T cell receptor beta chains from one sample, sequenced in a study of CD8 T cells in ankylosing spondylitis (dated by TCRdb to 2017 to 2019). Library construction relied on 5' RACE. The data were produced on an Illumina HiSeq 2500. TCRdb reprocessing: public reads trimmed at Q25 with fastp, clones called with MiXCR, in-frame beta chains kept. Each CDR3 protein gets just one entry, which takes the most common genes and DNA from the rows behind it. Here the sample has 250,000 to 300,000 distinct CDR3 sequences; over 15% occur a single time. The top ten constitute about 8% of the sample. Material for sequencing was blood, either unsorted or a sorted T cell fraction (not recorded which). Source of these receptors: a male donor with ankylosing spondylitis or in good health (not recorded which).

The V call is TRBV30, the J call TRBJ2-2, with D tentatively TRBD1 or TRBD2 (6 bases each). Trimming shortened V by 3 bases and J by 0 bases, and 14 bases separated the two germline ends. Germline V gene sequence: CDR1 GTSNPN, CDR2 SVGIG (reference sequence). This CDR3 is 16 amino acids long. CDR3 loop: CAWSPKGGPNTGELFF. The CDR3 region has the DNA TGTGCCTGGAGCCCGAAGGGGGGTCCGAACACCGGGGAGCTGTTTTTT.

A few counts support this clonotype. V usage is TRBV20-1 and J usage is TRBJ2-1, with D perhaps matching TRBD2 (5 bases). Per the germline V gene, CDR1 is DFQATT and CDR2 is SNEGSKA (reference sequence). Trimming pared 0 bases from V and 0 bases from J, leaving 12 bases between. The length of the CDR3 is 16 residues. CDR3 bases: TGCAGTGCTAGAGATCCGGGGTCGAGCTCCTACAATGAGCAGTTCTTC. Translating gives CSARDPGSSSYNEQFF.

The rearrangement links TRBV6-1 to TRBJ1-5, with no clear D. In germline, CDR1 is MNHNS, CDR2 SASEGT. Trimming took 2 bases from V and 10 from J, leaving 15 bases between them. The CDR3 is 14 amino acids. CDR3 amino acids: CASSERVGRNPQHF. Written as DNA, the CDR3 is TGTGCCAGCAGTGAAAGGGTAGGGCGAAACCCCCAGCATTTT.

The V call is TRBV18, the J call TRBJ2-7, with 11 bases aligning to TRBD1. J was trimmed by 0 bases and V by 3 bases; bases with no gene match: 4. The germline V gene encodes CDR1 KGHSH and CDR2 LQKENI. The CDR3 contains 16 residues. CDR3 loop: CASSPDRGLYSYEQYV. The CDR3 coding sequence is TGTGCCAGCTCACCGGACAGGGGGCTTTACTCCTACGAGCAGTACGTC.

Here the CDR3 reads CASSIGTGRFQPQHF. In DNA form, the CDR3 reads TGTGCCAGCAGCATAGGGACAGGTCGGTTTCAGCCCCAGCATTTT. This chain uses TRBV11-2 with TRBJ1-5; the match to TRBD1 covers 8 bases. Trimming cost V 5 bases and J 6 bases; bases outside gene matches: 9. The CDR3 spans 15 residues. The germline V gene has CDR1 SGHAT and CDR2 FQNNGV. Full variable domain (outside the CDR3, taken from reference TRBV11-2 and TRBJ1-5): EAGVAQSPRYKIIEKRQSVAFWCNPISGHATLYWYQQILGQGPKLLIQFQNNGVVDDSQLPKDRFSAERLKGVDSTLKIQPAKLEDSAVYLCASSIGTGRFQPQHFGDGTRLSIL.

This chain joins TRBV4-1 and TRBJ2-7; 10 bases are a match to TRBD1. The CDR3 extends over 15 amino acids. With 4 bases clipped from V and 3 bases from J, the junction kept 6 bases outside the gene matches. CDR1 is MGHRA and CDR2 is YSYEKL in the germline V gene. The CDR3 loop is CASSLGQGNRYEQYV. The CDR3 DNA sequence: TGCGCCAGCAGCCTGGGACAGGGGAATCGCTACGAGCAGTACGTC.

This clonotype was observed many times. V usage is TRBV12-3 or TRBV12-4 and J usage is TRBJ2-5; 8 bases are a match to TRBD1. The CDR3 is 16 residues long. With V trimmed by 5 bases and J by 5 bases, 13 bases remained unmatched. CDR3 DNA: TGTGCCAGCAGTCGACCGGGACAGGACCCCAGGGAGACCCAGTACTTC. Protein: CASSRPGQDPRETQYF.

CDR3 in DNA: TGTGCCAGCAGTGAAGAAGAGGGGCCCTATGGCTACACCTTC. Translating gives CASSEEEGPYGYTF. The chain is built from TRBV6-1 and TRBJ1-2; weak D call: TRBD1 (5 bases). CDR3 length: 14 amino acids. Trimming took off 1 base at V and 4 bases at J, with 10 bases between the two ends. The germline CDR1 and CDR2 sequences are MNHNS and SASEGT.

This clonotype has only a few counts. This rearrangement joins TRBV5-1 to TRBJ2-5; the D gene could be TRBD1 or TRBD2 (5 bases each). The CDR3 totals 16 residues. Trimming stripped 3 bases from V and 5 bases from J, with 20 bases between. Germline V gene lookup returns CDR1 SGHRS and CDR2 YFSETQ. As DNA, the CDR3 is TGCGCCAGCAGCTCCTCCGGGACGAGGTCCGGGGAGACCCAGTACTTC. The encoded protein is CASSSSGTRSGETQYF.

The V call is TRBV24-1, the J call TRBJ1-3; D may be TRBD1 (5 bases). The ends were cut back, 4 bases at V and 1 base at J, with 7 bases in the middle. The V gene's germline CDR1 is KGHDR and CDR2 SFDVKD. The CDR3 length is 14 residues. The CDR3 spells CATSDPGSGNTIYF. CDR3 DNA: TGTGCCACCAGTGACCCAGGGTCTGGAAACACCATATATTTT.

This clonotype occurred many times. The chain combines TRBV5-1 with TRBJ2-3; 9 nucleotides align to TRBD2. Unmatched junction bases numbered 6, after V lost 5 bases and J lost 5 bases. The germline V gene has CDR1 SGHRS and CDR2 YFSETQ. CDR3 length: 14 residues. CDR3 DNA: TGCGCCAGCAGAATAGCGGGGGTAAGAGATACGCAGTATTTT. This gives the protein CASRIAGVRDTQYF.

This clonotype was found many times. This sequence joins TRBV21-1 and TRBJ2-1; TRBD2 reflects the table's D call only, with no check against the DNA. TRBV21-1 is termed a pseudogene. This CDR3 is 16 amino acids long. CDR3 amino acids: CASSKTPGLSYNEQFF. CDR3 DNA sequence: TGTGCCAGCAGCAAAACTCCGGGGCTGTCCTACAATGAGCAGTTCTTC.

V usage is TRBV7-6 and J usage is TRBJ1-1; D gene ambiguous. Trimming left V 5 bases short and J 1 base short, with 8 bases between. Germline V gene data show CDR1 as SGHVS and CDR2 as FNYEAQ. The CDR3 runs 13 residues. CDR3 sequence (DNA): TGTGCCAGCAGCCCGCTATCGAACACTGAAGCTTTCTTT. Translated: CASSPLSNTEAFF. The whole variable domain, filled in from reference TRBV7-6 and TRBJ1-1, reads GAGVSQSPRYKVTKRGQDVALRCDPISGHVSLYWYRQALGQGPEFLTYFNYEAQQDKSGLPNDRFSAERPEGSISTLTIQRTEQRDSAMYRCASSPLSNTEAFFGQGTRLTVV.